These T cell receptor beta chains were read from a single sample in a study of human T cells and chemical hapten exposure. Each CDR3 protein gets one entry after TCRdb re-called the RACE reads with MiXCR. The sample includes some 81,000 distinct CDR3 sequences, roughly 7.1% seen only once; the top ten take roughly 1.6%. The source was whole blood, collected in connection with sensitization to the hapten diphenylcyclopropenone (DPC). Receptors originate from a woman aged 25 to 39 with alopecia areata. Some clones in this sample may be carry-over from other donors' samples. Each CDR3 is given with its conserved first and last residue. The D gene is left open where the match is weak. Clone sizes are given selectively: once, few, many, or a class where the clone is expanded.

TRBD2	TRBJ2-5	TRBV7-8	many	TGTGCCAGCAGCCCCGTCGCTAGCGGGGGGGTGGAGACCCAGTACTTC	CASSPVASGGVETQYF
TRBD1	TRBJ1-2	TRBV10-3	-	TGTGCCATCACCTTCGGACAGGGGAACGGCTACACCTTC	CAITFGQGNGYTF
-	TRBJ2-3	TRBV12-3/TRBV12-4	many	TGTGCCAGCAGTTTGGGGGACCCCACAGATACGCAGTATTTT	CASSLGDPTDTQYF
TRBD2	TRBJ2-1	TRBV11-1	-	TGTGCCAGCAGCTTCTGGCGGGGGGAGGGGGATGAGCAGTTCTTC	CASSFWRGEGDEQFF
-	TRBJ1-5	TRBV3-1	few	TGTGCCAGCAGTAACCGGGACGCCAATCAGCCCCAGCATTTT	CASSNRDANQPQHF
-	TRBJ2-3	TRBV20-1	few	TGCAGTGCTAGGGGGGGGCTCGATACGCAGTATTTT	CSARGGLDTQYF
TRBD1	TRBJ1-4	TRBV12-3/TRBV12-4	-	TGTGCCAGCAGTGCCGGGACAGGGGTCGAAAAACTGTTTTTT	CASSAGTGVEKLFF
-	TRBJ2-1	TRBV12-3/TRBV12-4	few	TGTGCCAGCAGTTTACACGGAGAGCAGTTCTTC	CASSLHGEQFF
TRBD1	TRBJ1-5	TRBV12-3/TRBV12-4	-	TGTGCCAGCACCCCAGGGGGCCATCAGCCCCAGCATTTT	CASTPGGHQPQHF
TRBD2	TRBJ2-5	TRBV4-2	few	TGTGCCAGCAGCCTTACTAGCGACCAAGAGACCCAGTACTTC	CASSLTSDQETQYF
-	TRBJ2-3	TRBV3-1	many	TGTGCCAGCAGCCAAGTGTATGCAGATACGCAGTATTTT	CASSQVYADTQYF
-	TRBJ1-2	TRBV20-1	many	TGCAGTGCGCCGGACGGGACTTACGGCTACACCTTC	CSAPDGTYGYTF
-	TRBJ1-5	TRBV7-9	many	TGTGCCAGCAGCGCAGGGAATCAGCCCCAGCATTTT	CASSAGNQPQHF
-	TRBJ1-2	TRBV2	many	TGTGCCAGCGTCTTAGACAGATTTAACTATGGCTACACCTTC	CASVLDRFNYGYTF
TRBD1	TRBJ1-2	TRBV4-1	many	TGCGCCAGCAGCCCGACAGGGCTTCCCTACACCTTC	CASSPTGLPYTF
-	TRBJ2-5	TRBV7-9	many	TGTGCCAGCAGCTTTGGCGGTGACCAAGAGACCCAGTACTTC	CASSFGGDQETQYF
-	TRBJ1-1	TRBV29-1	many	TGCAGCTCGCGCGGGGTTTTTGACACTGAAGCTTTCTTT	CSSRGVFDTEAFF
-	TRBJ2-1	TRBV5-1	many	TGCGCCAGCAGCCGGAACGTGGCGGGGGCACGGACCTACAATGAGCAGTTCTTC	CASSRNVAGARTYNEQFF
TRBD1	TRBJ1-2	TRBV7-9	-	TGTGCCAGCAGCTATCGACGGGGACAGGGGGCAGCTGGCTACACCTTC	CASSYRRGQGAAGYTF
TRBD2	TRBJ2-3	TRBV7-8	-	TGTGCCAGCAGCCCCCGTGCGGGGGTAGATACGCAGTATTTT	CASSPRAGVDTQYF
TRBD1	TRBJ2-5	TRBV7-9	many	TGTGCCAGCAGCCTGAGACCCCGGGGACAGTTGTACCAAGAGACCCAGTACTTC	CASSLRPRGQLYQETQYF
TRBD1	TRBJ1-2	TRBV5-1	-	TGCGCCAGCAGCTTACCAGGGGGACACTATGGCTACACCTTC	CASSLPGGHYGYTF
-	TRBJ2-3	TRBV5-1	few	TGCGCCAGCAGCCTCCCAGGGGGGATCACAGATACGCAGTATTTT	CASSLPGGITDTQYF
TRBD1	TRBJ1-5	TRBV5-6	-	TGTGCCAGCAGCTGGGGACAGGGGGAACAGCCCCAGCATTTT	CASSWGQGEQPQHF
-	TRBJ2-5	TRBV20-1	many	TGCAGTGCTAGCTATCAGGGTAGCCAAGAGACCCAGTACTTC	CSASYQGSQETQYF
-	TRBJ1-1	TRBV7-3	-	TGTGCCAGCAGCTTAACAGGGGCAGGTGAAGCTTTCTTT	CASSLTGAGEAFF
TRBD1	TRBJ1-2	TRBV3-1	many	TGTGCCAGCAGCCAAGAGGGGACAGGGGCCTATGGCTACACCTTC	CASSQEGTGAYGYTF
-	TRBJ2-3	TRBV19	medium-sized	TGTGCCAGTAGTAAGCTCCGGGACCCCGGGGATACGCAGTATTTT	CASSKLRDPGDTQYF
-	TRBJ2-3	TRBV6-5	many	TGTGCCAGCAGTTACTCGCCGAGGGATCAAGTAGATACGCAGTATTTT	CASSYSPRDQVDTQYF
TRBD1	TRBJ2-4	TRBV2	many	TGTGCCAGCAGTGAATATTTCCGGCAGGGGGCAAACATTCAGTACTTC	CASSEYFRQGANIQYF
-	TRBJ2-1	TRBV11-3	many	TGTGCCAGCAGCCTAGGACTTCCCAGCTCCTACAATGAGCAGTTCTTC	CASSLGLPSSYNEQFF
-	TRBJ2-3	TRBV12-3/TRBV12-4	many	TGTGCCAGCAGTTTTACAGGGAGCACAGATACGCAGTATTTT	CASSFTGSTDTQYF
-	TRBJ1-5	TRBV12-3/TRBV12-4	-	TGTGCCAGCAGTTTCGGGGGAAATCAGCCCCAGCATTTT	CASSFGGNQPQHF
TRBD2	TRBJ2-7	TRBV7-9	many	TGTGCCAGCAGCTTATTCATAAGCGGGGGAAGCTCCTACGAGCAGTACTTC	CASSLFISGGSSYEQYF
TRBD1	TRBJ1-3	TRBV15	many	TGTGCCACCAGCAGAAGGACAGGGTTGAACACCATATATTTT	CATSRRTGLNTIYF
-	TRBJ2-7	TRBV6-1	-	TGTGCCAGCAGGCACGGGGGCGGCTACGAGCAGTACTTC	CASRHGGGYEQYF
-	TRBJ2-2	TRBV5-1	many	TGCGCCAGCACCGGGACAACGAACACCGGGGAGCTGTTTTTT	CASTGTTNTGELFF
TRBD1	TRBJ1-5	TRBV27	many	TGTGCCAGCAGTTTAGAGACAGGGATTAGCAATCAGCCCCAGCATTTT	CASSLETGISNQPQHF
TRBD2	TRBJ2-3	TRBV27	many	TGTGCCAGCTCCCGTCGCGACGGGGGGGCCCGGAGCCTCACAGATACGCAGTATTTT	CASSRRDGGARSLTDTQYF
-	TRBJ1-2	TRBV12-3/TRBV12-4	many	TGTGCCAGCAGCCGCGACGTGGAAGGCTACACCTTC	CASSRDVEGYTF
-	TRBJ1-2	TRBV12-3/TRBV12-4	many	TGTGCCAGCAAATATGGGCAGGGTGACTATGGCTACACCTTC	CASKYGQGDYGYTF
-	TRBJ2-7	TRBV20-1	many	TGCAGTGCACCGACCGGGGCCCGAACGTACGAGCAGTACTTC	CSAPTGARTYEQYF